The source of this TCR beta chain is a study of blood T cell repertoires in COVID-19. As for the study in general: PBMCs, B-cell-depleted T cells, or T cells were the source of the cDNA or gDNA that made up the material.

The Seattle patients, enrolled during active infection, were followed longitudinally. This table comes from immunoSEQ multiplex PCR, and its TCRdb copy is limited to in-frame clones, with some not included. The sample consists of fewer than 350,000 clones, about 91% of them appearing once. In this sample, this clone turned up a few times. Germline lookup yields CDR1 LNHNV and CDR2 YYDKDF (reference sequence). This CDR3 spans 13 amino acids. V shed 9 bases and J 5 bases; nucleotides not matched to a gene: 7. V is TRBV15 and J is TRBJ2-5, with 9 positions matching TRBD2. The receptor was isolated from a woman aged 30 to 39 with COVID-19, enrolled during active disease. The sample consisted of peripheral blood. CDR3 sequence: CATRGGIEETQYF. DNA for the CDR3: TGTGCCACGCGGGGGGGAATCGAGGAGACCCAGTACTTC.